Reported below is one T cell receptor beta chain. The target antigen is unknown. Investigators merged groups given second doses at roughly 4 or roughly 12 weeks. The method was immunoSEQ multiplex PCR; TCRdb's version includes in-frame clones alone and lacks a portion of them. The repertoire holds under 150,000 clones, with 70% to 90% as singletons. The source of the sample is a study of T cell responses to AZD1222 COVID-19 vaccine. Study-level findings and limits: The study reported that nearly half of spike-specific TCRs target unmutated variant regions. In a largely white British group with more females than males, clonal diversity was possibly underestimated.

The CDR3 runs 13 residues. Germline V gene sequence: CDR1 KGHDR, CDR2 SFDVKD. The germline V and J ends were trimmed by 9 bases and 1 base, with 9 bases remaining between them. The source material was peripheral blood, sampled 28 days after the second AZD1222 dose. The rearrangement links TRBV24-1 to TRBJ1-5, with D possibly matching TRBD1 (5 bases). The sequence was collected from an adult who received the AZD1222 COVID-19 vaccine. DNA of the CDR3: TGTGCCACCTGGGACGGCAGCAATCAGCCCCAGCATTTT. This encodes CATWDGSNQPQHF.